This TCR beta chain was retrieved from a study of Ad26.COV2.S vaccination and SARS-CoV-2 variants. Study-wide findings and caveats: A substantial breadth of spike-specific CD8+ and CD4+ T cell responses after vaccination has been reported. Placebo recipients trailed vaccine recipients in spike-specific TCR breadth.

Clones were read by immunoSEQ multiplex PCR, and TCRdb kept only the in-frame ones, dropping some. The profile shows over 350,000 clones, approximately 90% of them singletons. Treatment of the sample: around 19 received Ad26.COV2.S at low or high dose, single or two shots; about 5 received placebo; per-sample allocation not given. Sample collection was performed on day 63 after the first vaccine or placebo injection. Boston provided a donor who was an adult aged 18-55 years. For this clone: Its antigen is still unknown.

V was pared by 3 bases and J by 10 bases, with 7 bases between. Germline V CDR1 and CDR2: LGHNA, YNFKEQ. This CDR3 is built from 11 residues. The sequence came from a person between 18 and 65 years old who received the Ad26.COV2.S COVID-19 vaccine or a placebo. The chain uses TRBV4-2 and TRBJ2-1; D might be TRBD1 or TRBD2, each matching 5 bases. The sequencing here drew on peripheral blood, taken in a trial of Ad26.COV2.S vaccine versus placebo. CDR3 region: CASSQGVEQFF. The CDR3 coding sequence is TGTGCCAGCAGCCAGGGGGTGGAGCAGTTCTTC.